Below are 9 T cell receptor beta chains sequenced from a single sample in a study of T cells in localized non-small cell lung cancer. Clones were sequenced by immunoSEQ multiplex PCR, and TCRdb holds only the in-frame ones, with some missing. The table lists about 1,700 clones, 30% to 45% of them singletons, with approximately 8.8% in the top ten. Specimen: normal lung tissue next to the tumor, collected before any cancer treatment. The receptors come from an older female donor with stage II squamous cell lung carcinoma.

V usage is TRBV18 and J usage is TRBJ2-5; 9 positions agree with TRBD1. The V gene end was trimmed by 5 bases and the J gene end by 5 bases; junction bases not matched to a gene: 9. Germline CDR1 is KGHSH and CDR2 is LQKENI. CDR3 length: 15 residues. CDR3 residues: CASSTWTGDEETQYF. The CDR3 coding sequence is TGTGCCAGCTCAACCTGGACAGGGGATGAGGAGACCCAGTACTTC.

The rearrangement links TRBV19 to TRBJ2-2; D is perhaps TRBD1 (5 bases). Germline V gene sequence: CDR1 LNHDA, CDR2 SQIVND (reference sequence). The length of the CDR3 is 15 residues. V lost 7 bases, J lost 4 bases, and 16 bases lay in between. The chain's CDR3 is CASTLGVSGTGELFF. The CDR3 nucleotides are TGTGCCAGTACCCTAGGGGTGTCGGGCACCGGGGAGCTGTTTTTT.

This clone was counted a few times. Other DNA variants within this sample encode the same CDR3. The V call is TRBV29-1, the J call TRBJ2-1, with TRBD2 as a possible D gene (6 bases). V lost 1 base and J lost 0, with 10 bases in between. Germline loops: CDR1 SQVTM, CDR2 ANQGSEA. This CDR3 spans 15 amino acids. The CDR3 reads CSVEVWDSSYNEQFF. The CDR3 DNA follows: TGCAGCGTTGAAGTATGGGACTCCTCCTACAATGAGCAGTTCTTC.

The rearrangement joins TRBV2 to TRBJ1-5, with TRBD1 as a possible D gene (5 bases). The CDR3 consists of 15 residues. In germline, CDR1 is SNHLY, CDR2 FYNNEI. V lost 3 bases to trimming and J lost 8 bases, with 17 bases between them. The CDR3 DNA follows: TGTGCCAGCAGTGAGCTGGGCGGCGGGGCGAAGCCCCAGCATTTT. This codes for CASSELGGGAKPQHF.

This clone was seen more than once but under ten times. This chain links TRBV11-3 with TRBJ1-1, with TRBD1 as a possible D gene (5 bases). From germline, CDR1 is SGHNT and CDR2 YENEEA. The CDR3 loop spans 15 amino acids. The V gene lost 5 bases and the J gene lost 1 base, with 14 bases spanning the gap. As DNA, the CDR3 is TGTGCCAGCAGCGGACTACACACAGGGAACACTGAAGCTTTCTTT. Its translation is CASSGLHTGNTEAFF.

This clone has only a few counts. The chain couples TRBV7-6 to TRBJ1-1; D perhaps matches TRBD1 (6 bases). With 4 bases removed from V and 1 base from J, the gap between germline ends came to 10 bases. In germline, CDR1 is SGHVS, CDR2 FNYEAQ. The CDR3 extends over 14 amino acids. DNA of the CDR3: TGTGCCAGCAGCTACTTGACAGGGAACACTGAAGCTTTCTTT. Translating it yields CASSYLTGNTEAFF.

The chain links TRBV18 to TRBJ1-5; D is possibly TRBD1 (6 bases). CDR1 is KGHSH, CDR2 LQKENI, per germline. V gave up 4 bases and J gave up 7 bases, with 11 bases separating them. CDR3 size: 13 residues. The DNA of the CDR3 is TGTGCCAGCTCACAGGACAGTGGCCAGCCCCAGCATTTT. Its protein is CASSQDSGQPQHF.

The gene calls are TRBV18 and TRBJ1-1; 7 bases agree with TRBD1. V shed 0 bases, J shed 2 bases, and the junction held 3 bases outside the gene matches. CDR1 and CDR2 (germline): KGHSH, LQKENI. The CDR3 runs 15 residues. The CDR3 DNA reads TGTGCCAGCTCACCACCCAGGGGGACAAACACTGAAGCTTTCTTT. This codes for CASSPPRGTNTEAFF.

By share of the sample, this clone is large. V and J are TRBV29-1 and TRBJ1-2, with 7 positions matching TRBD1. CDR3 length: 17 amino acids. Germline CDR1 and CDR2: SQVTM and ANQGSEA. The V segment lost 6 bases and the J segment 3 bases; nucleotides outside the gene matches: 19. This chain's CDR3 is CSVAAYGTPDRDYGYTF. For the CDR3, the DNA is TGCAGCGTCGCCGCATACGGAACTCCAGACAGGGACTATGGCTACACCTTC.